The clone carrying this TCR beta chain was counted at least ten times. Antigen: not known. The germline CDR1 and CDR2 sequences are SQVTM and ANQGSEA. This CDR3 is 13 amino acids long. The V end was cut by 7 bases, the J end by 0 bases, with 12 bases between. These data originate in a study of Graves' ophthalmopathy and Graves' hyperthyroidism. As for the study in general: Ahead of any treatment, peripheral blood was obtained at the initial diagnosis.

Findings and limits, study-wide: The authors also found most expanded thyroid clonotypes above 0.001 frequency in blood.

TCR beta CDR3 amplification used RNA transcripts. First-round RT-PCR with HTBI primers preceded a second-round multiplex PCR. From the multiplex PCR reads, TCRdb called clonotypes with MiXCR, one entry per CDR3 protein. The data show about 380,000 distinct CDR3 sequences, 15% to 19% seen once. The study excluded patients with other autoimmune diseases, uncontrolled infections, pregnancy or lactation. This receptor was obtained from a woman under 30 with stable Graves' hyperthyroidism. Sequencing used peripheral blood. V and J are TRBV29-1 and TRBJ1-1; weak D call: TRBD1 (6 bases). CDR3: CSGSRGVNTEAFF. The CDR3 coding sequence is TGCAGCGGTTCCAGGGGAGTGAACACTGAAGCTTTCTTT.